The rows below give T cell receptor beta chains drawn from one sample of a study of blood T cell repertoires in COVID-19. Sequencing was performed with immunoSEQ multiplex PCR; in TCRdb, only in-frame clones are kept and a portion is missing. The top ten clones hold about 8.6% of a sample with about 180,000 clones, 65% to 90% of them seen once. The sequenced sample was peripheral blood. The receptors were sampled from a man aged 50 or older with active or convalescent COVID-19. CDR3s include the opening cysteine and the closing phenylalanine or tryptophan. The order of the fields is D gene, V gene, J gene, clone size, CDR3 DNA, CDR3 protein. A D gene is named only where the DNA matches it firmly. Clone size appears in some rows only: once, few, many, or a class for an expanded clone.

.	TRBV7-3	TRBJ2-1	.	TGTGCCAGCAGCTTACAGCGAGGAGACAATGAGCAGTTCTTC	CASSLQRGDNEQFF
TRBD2	TRBV29-1	TRBJ2-1	.	TGCAGCGTCCGGACTAGCTCGGGGCACAATGAGCAGTTCTTC	CSVRTSSGHNEQFF
TRBD2	TRBV6-4	TRBJ2-3	.	TGTGCCAGCAGTGACTCGATTTCTCTGCTAGCGGGGTACACAGATACGCAGTATTTT	CASSDSISLLAGYTDTQYF
.	TRBV10-2	TRBJ2-3	.	TGCGCCAGCAGGAGCGGGAGCACAGATACGCAGTATTTT	CASRSGSTDTQYF
.	TRBV9	TRBJ1-6	.	TGTGCCAGCAGCGTTTCCTCCGGGTATTCACCCCTCCACTTT	CASSVSSGYSPLHF
TRBD2	TRBV6-5	TRBJ2-1	.	TGTGCCAGCAGACTGACTAGCGGGCTTTACAATGAGCAGTTCTTC	CASRLTSGLYNEQFF
TRBD1	TRBV19	TRBJ2-7	.	TGTGCCAGTAGTATTGGGACAGGGAGCACCTACGAGCAGTACTTC	CASSIGTGSTYEQYF
TRBD1	TRBV3-1/TRBV3-2	TRBJ1-2	.	TGTGCCAGCAGCCCGGACAGGTACTATGGCTACACCTTC	CASSPDRYYGYTF
TRBD1	TRBV5-1	TRBJ1-6	.	TGCGCCAGCAGCCCTAGGGGACAGGAAACCTATAATTCACCCCTCCACTTT	CASSPRGQETYNSPLHF
TRBD1	TRBV7-2	TRBJ1-2	.	TGTGCCAGCAGCTTGCCGGGGACAGGGAACGGCTACACCTTC	CASSLPGTGNGYTF
.	TRBV30	TRBJ1-2	.	TGTGCCTGGAGGCTAGTGGGTTATGGCTACACCTTC	CAWRLVGYGYTF
.	TRBV9	TRBJ2-3	.	TGTGCCAGCAGCGTGCAGGGGACAGATACGCAGTATTTT	CASSVQGTDTQYF
.	TRBV9	TRBJ1-3	few	TGTGCCAGCAGCGTAGGTGTCAGTCCCTCTGGAAACACCATATATTTT	CASSVGVSPSGNTIYF
TRBD1	TRBV18	TRBJ1-5	.	TGTGCCAGCCATAAAGACAGGGATAATCAGCCCCAGCATTTT	CASHKDRDNQPQHF
.	TRBV20-1	TRBJ2-5	.	TGCAGTGCTCTACAAGAGACCCAGTACTTC	CSALQETQYF
.	TRBV30	TRBJ2-3	.	TGTGCCTGGCAGTTCGTAGATACGCAGTATTTT	CAWQFVDTQYF
TRBD2	TRBV30	TRBJ2-3	.	TGTGCCTGGAGTTTAGGACTAGCGGGGGTTAGCACAGATACGCAGTATTTT	CAWSLGLAGVSTDTQYF
.	TRBV9	TRBJ1-4	.	TGTGCCAGCAGCGTAGGGGCAACAACTAATGAAAAACTGTTTTTT	CASSVGATTNEKLFF
.	TRBV27	TRBJ2-1	once	TGTGCCAGCAGGCGGGCATCGTACAATGAGCAGTTCTTC	CASRRASYNEQFF
.	TRBV27	TRBJ2-7	.	TGTGCCAGCAAGTTTAGGGGTAGGGGCTTTAAGTACTTC	CASKFRGRGFKYF
.	TRBV6-5	TRBJ1-3	.	TGTGCCACCTTTCTTGGAAACACCATATATTTT	CATFLGNTIYF
TRBD1	TRBV5-1	TRBJ1-3	.	TGCGCCAGCAGCTCGCGACAGGGAGGTGGAAACACCATATATTTT	CASSSRQGGGNTIYF
TRBD1	TRBV14	TRBJ2-7	.	TGTGCCAGCAGCGAACGGGACAGCTCCTACGAGCAGTACTTC	CASSERDSSYEQYF
.	TRBV12-3/TRBV12-4	TRBJ1-2	.	TGTGCCAGCCGTATCCAGAGGGACTATGGCTACACCTTC	CASRIQRDYGYTF
TRBD1	TRBV7-6	TRBJ1-2	.	TGTGCCAGCAGCTTAGCCCAGACAGGGGTGAATTATGGCTACACCTTC	CASSLAQTGVNYGYTF
TRBD2	TRBV7-3	TRBJ2-1	.	TGTGCCAGCAGCCCCACTAGCGGGAGTAGTGAGCAGTTCTTC	CASSPTSGSSEQFF
.	TRBV5-4	TRBJ1-1	.	TGTGCCAGCAGACAACAGGGGAACACTGAAGCTTTCTTT	CASRQQGNTEAFF